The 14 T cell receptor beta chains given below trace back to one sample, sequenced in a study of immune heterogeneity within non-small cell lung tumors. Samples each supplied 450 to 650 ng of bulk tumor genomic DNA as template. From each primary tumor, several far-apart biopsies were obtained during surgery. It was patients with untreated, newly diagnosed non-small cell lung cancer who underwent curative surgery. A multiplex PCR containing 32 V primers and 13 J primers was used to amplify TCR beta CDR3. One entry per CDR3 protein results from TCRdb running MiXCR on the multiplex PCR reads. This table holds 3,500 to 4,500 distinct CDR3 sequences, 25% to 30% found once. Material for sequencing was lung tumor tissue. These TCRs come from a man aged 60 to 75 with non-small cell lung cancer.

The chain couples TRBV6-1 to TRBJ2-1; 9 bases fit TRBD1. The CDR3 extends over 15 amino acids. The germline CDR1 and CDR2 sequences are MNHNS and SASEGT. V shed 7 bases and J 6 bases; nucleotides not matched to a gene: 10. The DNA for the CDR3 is TGTGCCAGCATCCTTGGACAGGGGCAGGGCAATGAGCAGTTCTTC. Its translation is CASILGQGQGNEQFF.

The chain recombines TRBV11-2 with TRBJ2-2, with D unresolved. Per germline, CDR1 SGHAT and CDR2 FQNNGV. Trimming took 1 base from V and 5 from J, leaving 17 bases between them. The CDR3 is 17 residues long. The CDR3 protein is CASSLVLDPTFTGELFF. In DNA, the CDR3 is TGTGCCAGCAGCTTAGTACTGGACCCAACCTTTACCGGGGAGCTGTTTTTT.

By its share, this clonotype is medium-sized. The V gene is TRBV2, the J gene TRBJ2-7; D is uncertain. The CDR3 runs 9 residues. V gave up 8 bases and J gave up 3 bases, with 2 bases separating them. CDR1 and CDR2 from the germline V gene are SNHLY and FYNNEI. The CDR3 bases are TGTGCCAGCGGCTACGAGCAGTACTTC. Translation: CASGYEQYF.

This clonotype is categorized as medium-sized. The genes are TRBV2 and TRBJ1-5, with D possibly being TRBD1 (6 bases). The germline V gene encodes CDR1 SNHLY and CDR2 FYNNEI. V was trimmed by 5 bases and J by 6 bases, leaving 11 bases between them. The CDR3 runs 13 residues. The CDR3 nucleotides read TGTGCCAGCAGTAGGGGGGGGGCTCAGCCCCAGCATTTT. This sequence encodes CASSRGGAQPQHF.

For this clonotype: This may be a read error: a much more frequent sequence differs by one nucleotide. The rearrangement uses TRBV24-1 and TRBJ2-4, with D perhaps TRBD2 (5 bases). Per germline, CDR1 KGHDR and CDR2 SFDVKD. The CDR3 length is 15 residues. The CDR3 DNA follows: TGTTCCACCAGTGACCCCCTGGGCGGGTTGAACATTCAGTACTTC. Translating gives CSTSDPLGGLNIQYF.

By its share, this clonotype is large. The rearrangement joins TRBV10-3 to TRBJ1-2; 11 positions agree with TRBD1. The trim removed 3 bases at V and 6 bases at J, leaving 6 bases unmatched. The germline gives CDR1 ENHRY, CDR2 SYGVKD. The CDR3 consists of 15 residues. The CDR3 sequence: CAISDRDRGLDGYTF. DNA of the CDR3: TGTGCCATCAGTGACCGGGACAGGGGGTTAGATGGCTACACCTTC.

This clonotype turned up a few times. The CDR3 loop is CASSMTGSGYTF. Here the CDR3 DNA reads TGTGCCAGTAGTATGACAGGGAGCGGCTACACCTTC. V usage is TRBV19 and J usage is TRBJ1-2; 7 positions match TRBD1. Trimming at V came to 3 bases and at J to 8 bases, leaving 3 bases not matched to a gene. The CDR3 spans 12 residues. Per the germline V gene, CDR1 is LNHDA and CDR2 is SQIVND (reference sequence).

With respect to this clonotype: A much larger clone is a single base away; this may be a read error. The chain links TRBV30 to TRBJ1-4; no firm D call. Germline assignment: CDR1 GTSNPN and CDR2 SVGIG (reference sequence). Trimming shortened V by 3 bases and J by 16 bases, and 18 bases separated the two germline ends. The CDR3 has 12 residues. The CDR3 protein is CAWSQNRHPTFF. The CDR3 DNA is TGTGCCTGGAGCCAAAATCGGCACCCGACGTTTTTT.

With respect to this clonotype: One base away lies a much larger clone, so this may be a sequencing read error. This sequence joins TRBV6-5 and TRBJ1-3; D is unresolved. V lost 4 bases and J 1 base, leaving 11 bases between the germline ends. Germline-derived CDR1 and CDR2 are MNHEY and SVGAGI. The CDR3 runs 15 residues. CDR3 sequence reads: CASSLTAGSGNTIYF. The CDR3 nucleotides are TGTGCCAGCAGTTTGACGGCGGGGTCTGGAAACACCATATATTTT.

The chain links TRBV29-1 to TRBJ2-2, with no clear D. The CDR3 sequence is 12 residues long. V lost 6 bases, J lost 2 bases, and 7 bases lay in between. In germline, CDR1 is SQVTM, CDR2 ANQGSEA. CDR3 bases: TGCAGCGTCGGGTCTAACACCGGGGAGCTGTTTTTT. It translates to CSVGSNTGELFF.

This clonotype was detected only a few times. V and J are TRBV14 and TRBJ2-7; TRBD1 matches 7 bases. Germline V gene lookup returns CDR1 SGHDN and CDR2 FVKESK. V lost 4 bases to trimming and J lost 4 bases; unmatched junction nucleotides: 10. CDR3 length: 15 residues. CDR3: CASSRGGQGGYEQYF. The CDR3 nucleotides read TGTGCCAGCAGCCGAGGGGGCCAGGGTGGTTACGAGCAGTACTTC.

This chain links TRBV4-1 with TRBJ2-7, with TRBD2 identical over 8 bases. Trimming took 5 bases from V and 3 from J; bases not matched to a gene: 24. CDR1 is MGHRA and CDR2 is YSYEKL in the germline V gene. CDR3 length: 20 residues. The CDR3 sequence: CASSSHHGTRGSPRGYEQYF. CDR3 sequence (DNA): TGCGCCAGCAGCAGCCATCACGGGACTAGAGGGAGCCCACGGGGCTACGAGCAGTACTTC.

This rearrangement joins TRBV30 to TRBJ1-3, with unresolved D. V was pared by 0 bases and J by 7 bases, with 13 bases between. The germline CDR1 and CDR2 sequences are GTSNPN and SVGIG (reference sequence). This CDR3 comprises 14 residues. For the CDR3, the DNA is TGTGCCTGGAGTGTGACGGGTAATGTCAACACCATATATTTT. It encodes CAWSVTGNVNTIYF.

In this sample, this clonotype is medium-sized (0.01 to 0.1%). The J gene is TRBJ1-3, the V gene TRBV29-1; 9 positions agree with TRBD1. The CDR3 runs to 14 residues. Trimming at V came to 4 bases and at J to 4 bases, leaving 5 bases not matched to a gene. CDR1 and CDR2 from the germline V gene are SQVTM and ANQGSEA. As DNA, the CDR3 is TGCAGCGTTGTCTCCGGGACAGGGGGAAACACCATATATTTT. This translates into CSVVSGTGGNTIYF. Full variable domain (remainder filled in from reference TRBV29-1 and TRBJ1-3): SAVISQKPSRDICQRGTSLTIQCQVDSQVTMMFWYRQQPGQSLTLIATANQGSEATYESGFVIDKFPISRPNLTFSTLTVSNMSPEDSSIYLCSVVSGTGGNTIYFGEGSWLTVV.